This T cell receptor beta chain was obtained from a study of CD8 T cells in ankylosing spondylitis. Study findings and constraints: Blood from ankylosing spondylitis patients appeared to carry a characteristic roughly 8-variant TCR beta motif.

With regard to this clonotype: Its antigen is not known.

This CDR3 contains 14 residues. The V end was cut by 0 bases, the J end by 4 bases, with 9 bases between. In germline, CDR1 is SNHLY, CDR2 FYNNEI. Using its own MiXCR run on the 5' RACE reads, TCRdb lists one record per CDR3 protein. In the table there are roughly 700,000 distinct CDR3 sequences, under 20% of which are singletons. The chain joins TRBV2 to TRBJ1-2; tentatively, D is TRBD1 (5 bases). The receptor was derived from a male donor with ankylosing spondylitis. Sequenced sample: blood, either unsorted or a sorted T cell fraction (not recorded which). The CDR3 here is CASSEAKGSYGYTF. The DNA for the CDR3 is TGTGCCAGCAGTGAAGCGAAGGGGTCCTATGGCTACACCTTC.